Below, 32 T cell receptor beta chains from the same sample are listed, as sequenced in a study of neurological immune-mediated disorders. Time point indicated: technical triplicate 2. TCRdb passed the 5' RACE reads through MiXCR, listing each CDR3 protein once. The sample comprises more than 50,000 distinct CDR3 sequences, 24% of which are singletons, and 3.5% to 5.5% rests with the top ten. The sequencing sample was made of PBMCs. These receptors all stem from a man aged 60-69 years with HTLV-1-associated myelopathy (HAM/TSP).

This clonotype was seen ten or more times. The chain couples TRBV5-1 to TRBJ2-7; D gene unclear. The CDR3 has 12 amino acids. Trimming cost V 3 bases and J 3 bases, with 7 bases left between them. CDR1 and CDR2 (germline): SGHRS, YFSETQ. This chain's CDR3 is CASSSDGYEQYF. CDR3 coding DNA: TGCGCCAGCAGCTCTGACGGCTACGAGCAGTACTTC.

This clonotype was picked up many times. The chain joins TRBV10-3 to TRBJ1-1; D unresolved. The germline V gene has CDR1 ENHRY and CDR2 SYGVKD. The V end lost 10 bases, the J end lost 5 bases, and 17 bases lay between the germline ends. This CDR3 has 13 amino acids. The DNA for the CDR3 is TGTGCCACCCGTTCCGCAGACGGGACTGAAGCTTTCTTT. Amino acids: CATRSADGTEAFF.

This clonotype came up many times. The rearrangement uses TRBV9 and TRBJ1-4; TRBD1 is a possible D gene (5 bases). The CDR3 runs 14 residues. V was clipped by 0 bases and J by 14 bases, with 17 bases between them. From germline, CDR1 is SGDLS and CDR2 YYNGEE. The DNA for the CDR3 is TGTGCCAGCAGCGTAGCCGGGACCCCATACAGTCTGTTTTTT. Its translation is CASSVAGTPYSLFF.

This clonotype was counted a few times. The chain links TRBV5-1 to TRBJ1-1; a weak D match, TRBD1 (6 bases). Germline CDR1 SGHRS, CDR2 YFSETQ. V lost 2 bases and J 0 bases, leaving 8 bases between the germline ends. This CDR3 is built from 14 residues. CDR3 in amino acids: CASSLQGVNTEAFF. CDR3 sequence (DNA): TGCGCCAGCAGCTTACAGGGCGTGAACACTGAAGCTTTCTTT.

There are many counts of this clonotype. The V gene is TRBV20-1, the J gene TRBJ2-2; 8 nucleotides match TRBD2. The CDR3 runs 16 residues. V lost 0 bases to trimming and J lost 4 bases; unmatched junction nucleotides: 7. Germline CDR1 DFQATT, CDR2 SNEGSKA (reference sequence). As DNA, the CDR3 is TGCAGTGCTAGAGATCTCCCTAGCGGGCTCACCGGGGAGCTGTTTTTT. Translation gives CSARDLPSGLTGELFF.

This clonotype qualifies as medium-sized. The chain joins TRBV10-3 to TRBJ1-5; D perhaps matches TRBD1 (5 bases). Trimming removed 5 bases from V and 4 bases from J, with 12 bases in between. The CDR3 is 14 residues long. The germline V gene has CDR1 ENHRY and CDR2 SYGVKD. The CDR3 loop reads CAISTGTGNQPQHF. The CDR3 DNA follows: TGTGCCATCAGTACTGGGACGGGGAATCAGCCCCAGCATTTT.

This clonotype has a count of ten or more. This chain connects TRBV12-3 or TRBV12-4 to TRBJ2-3, with D possibly matching TRBD1 (6 bases). With 6 bases removed from V and 1 base from J, the gap between germline ends came to 11 bases. CDR3 length: 14 residues. The CDR3 nucleotides are TGTGCCAGCAGATACAGGGTAGGCACAGATACGCAGTATTTT. It is translated as CASRYRVGTDTQYF.

The sample holds many counts of this clonotype. V and J are TRBV12-3 or TRBV12-4 and TRBJ2-7, with 11 bases matching TRBD1. This CDR3 comprises 15 residues. The trim removed 6 bases at V and 1 base at J, leaving 5 bases unmatched. This chain's CDR3 is CASSPGTGGSYEQYF. In DNA form, the CDR3 reads TGTGCCAGCAGCCCTGGGACAGGGGGATCCTACGAGCAGTACTTC.

In this sample, this clonotype turned up many times. The rearrangement joins TRBV20-1 to TRBJ2-3, with TRBD2 identical over 9 bases. Germline V gene sequence: CDR1 DFQATT, CDR2 SNEGSKA (reference sequence). V shed 1 base and J 1 base; nucleotides not matched to a gene: 6. The CDR3 extends over 16 amino acids. CDR3 DNA sequence: TGCAGTGCTAGAGGGTTCCCTAGCGGGGGCACAGATACGCAGTATTTT. Translation gives CSARGFPSGGTDTQYF.

The V call is TRBV16, the J call TRBJ1-6; weak D call: TRBD1 (6 bases). Between the trimmed V and J ends, which lost 3 bases and 7 bases, there was a span of 22 bases. The CDR3 length is 18 residues. Germline CDR1 and CDR2: KGHSY and FQNENV. The CDR3 DNA sequence: TGTGCCAGCAGCCAGTCACTTACACGGGGGACACTGAATTCACCCCTCCACTTT. Amino acid sequence: CASSQSLTRGTLNSPLHF.

This clonotype qualifies as large. The V gene is TRBV7-9, the J gene TRBJ2-7; D is unclear. CDR3 length equals 13 residues. CDR1 is SEHNR and CDR2 is FQNEAQ in the germline V gene (reference sequence). Trimming took off 5 bases at V and 6 bases at J, with 14 bases between the two ends. The CDR3 DNA reads as TGTGCCAGCAGCCCCGACCGACGCAGCGAGCAGTACTTC. Its translation is CASSPDRRSEQYF.

This clonotype was seen at least ten times. One end of the junction varies from germline; a read error may be responsible. This rearrangement joins TRBV10-3 to TRBJ2-4; D gene uncertain. CDR1 and CDR2 from the germline V gene are ENHRY and SYGVKD. This CDR3 contains 15 residues. CDR3 bases: TGTGCCATCAGGGAGTCACTACTCGGTAAAAACATTCAGTACTTC. It specifies CAIRESLLGKNIQYF.

This clonotype came up a few times. The rearrangement links TRBV11-2 to TRBJ2-4; a weak D match, TRBD1 (6 bases). CDR3 length equals 15 residues. CDR1 is SGHAT, CDR2 FQNNGV, per germline. Trimming pared 0 bases from V and 9 bases from J, leaving 15 bases between. The CDR3 spells CASSLDMDSWSIQYF. The CDR3 bases are TGTGCCAGCAGCTTAGATATGGACAGTTGGAGCATTCAGTACTTC.

Ten or more counts support this clonotype. The chain links TRBV30 to TRBJ1-5; D possibly corresponds to TRBD1 (5 bases). V lost 2 bases, J lost 3 bases, and 14 bases lay in between. CDR3 length: 15 residues. Germline CDR1 and CDR2: GTSNPN and SVGIG (reference sequence). CDR3 sequence (DNA): TGTGCCTGGAGTATGAGGGGCGTCATCAATCAGCCCCAGCATTTT. Translation gives CAWSMRGVINQPQHF.

This clonotype showed up many times. The genes are TRBV28 and TRBJ1-2; D not resolved. This CDR3 is 14 amino acids long. Trimming stripped 7 bases from V and 5 bases from J, with 17 bases between. Germline-derived CDR1 and CDR2 are MDHEN and SYDVKM. As DNA, the CDR3 is TGTGCCAGCATTCCCGTCCATTTTGAGTATGGCTACACCTTC. This codes for CASIPVHFEYGYTF.

The chain links TRBV10-1 to TRBJ2-7; 7 bases are a match to TRBD1. CDR1 and CDR2 (germline): WNHNN, SYGVQD (reference sequence). Trimming took 2 bases from V and 0 from J; bases not matched to a gene: 4. The CDR3 totals 15 residues. CDR3 loop: CASSEGGTASYEQYF. CDR3 nucleotides: TGCGCCAGCAGTGAGGGTGGGACAGCCTCCTACGAGCAGTACTTC.

This clonotype was observed at least ten times. The chain joins TRBV5-5 to TRBJ1-1, with D uncertain. The V gene's germline CDR1 is SGHKS and CDR2 YYEKEE (reference sequence). V was cut by 0 bases and J by 3 bases, with 3 bases left in between. The CDR3 consists of 12 residues. This CDR3 is CASSLGDTEAFF. The CDR3 DNA is TGTGCCAGCAGCTTGGGGGACACTGAAGCTTTCTTT.

The chain uses TRBV27 and TRBJ2-2, with D possibly TRBD2 on 6 matching bases. Germline CDR1 reads MNHEY; CDR2 reads SMNVEV (reference sequence). The V end lost 6 bases, the J end lost 6 bases, and 17 bases lay between the germline ends. The CDR3 is made up of 15 amino acids. CDR3 region: CASRVGVTSPGELFF. CDR3 nucleotides: TGTGCCAGCAGGGTAGGCGTGACTAGTCCCGGGGAGCTGTTTTTT.

This clonotype showed up many times. The rearrangement uses TRBV7-8 and TRBJ1-3; D ambiguous. Germline lookup yields CDR1 SGHVS and CDR2 FQNEAQ. The CDR3 is made up of 16 amino acids. With 1 base removed from V and 4 bases from J, the gap between germline ends came to 14 bases. CDR3 DNA: TGTGCCAGCAGCTTAGGGCAGTCCCTGATCGGAAACACCATATATTTT. Protein product: CASSLGQSLIGNTIYF.

The table lists this clonotype with many counts. This rearrangement joins TRBV28 to TRBJ2-4; D gene unclear. V lost 3 bases and J 6 bases, leaving 12 bases between the germline ends. Per germline, CDR1 MDHEN and CDR2 SYDVKM. The CDR3 runs 14 residues. CDR3 DNA sequence: TGTGCCAGCAGTTTTAAAGGGTTAGGAAACATTCAGTACTTC. It codes for CASSFKGLGNIQYF.

V gene TRBV7-2 combines with J gene TRBJ2-1; the D gene is possibly TRBD1 (5 bases). CDR3 length equals 15 residues. Germline V gene lookup returns CDR1 SGHTA and CDR2 FQGNSA. The CDR3 DNA reads TGTGTAAGCAGCTTAAGGCAGGGCTCCTACAATGAGCAGTTCTTC. It yields the protein CVSSLRQGSYNEQFF.

This clonotype has at least ten counts. The chain carries TRBV20-1 and TRBJ1-5; D might be TRBD1 (6 bases). With 3 bases removed from V and 5 bases from J, the gap between germline ends came to 11 bases. Per the germline V gene, CDR1 is DFQATT and CDR2 is SNEGSKA (reference sequence). This CDR3 has 13 amino acids. CDR3 region: CSASADSHQPQHF. The CDR3 DNA reads TGCAGTGCTAGTGCGGACAGCCATCAGCCCCAGCATTTT.

This clonotype was seen repeatedly, ten times or more. The gene calls are TRBV15 and TRBJ2-7, with 8 bases fitting TRBD1. The CDR3 runs to 14 residues. CDR1 is LNHNV, CDR2 YYDKDF, per germline (reference sequence). The ends lost 0 bases at V and 3 bases at J; junction bases unmatched: 1. CDR3 in amino acids: CATSREQGDYEQYF. The CDR3 nucleotides are TGTGCCACCAGCAGAGAACAGGGGGACTACGAGCAGTACTTC.

This clonotype was detected many times. The chain recombines TRBV28 with TRBJ2-7; 11 bases fit TRBD2. This CDR3 is built from 15 residues. J gave up 4 bases and V 5 bases, and 7 bases lay outside the gene matches. Germline lookup yields CDR1 MDHEN and CDR2 SYDVKM. The CDR3 reads CASSLLAGGLYEQYF. CDR3 bases: TGTGCCAGCAGTCTTCTAGCGGGAGGTCTTTACGAGCAGTACTTC. Full variable domain (outside the CDR3, taken from reference TRBV28 and TRBJ2-7): DVKVTQSSRYLVKRTGEKVFLECVQDMDHENMFWYRQDPGLGLRLIYFSYDVKMKEKGDIPEGYSVSREKKERFSLILESASTNQTSMYLCASSLLAGGLYEQYFGPGTRLTVT.

This clonotype has ten or more counts. The genes are TRBV20-1 and TRBJ2-3; unclear D gene. CDR1 and CDR2 (germline): DFQATT, SNEGSKA (reference sequence). Trimming shortened V by 0 bases and J by 3 bases, and 25 bases separated the two germline ends. The CDR3 loop spans 19 amino acids. In DNA, the CDR3 is TGCAGTGCTAGAGAGAGGAGTAGGCCTCGTCCCCCTGGTACAGATACGCAGTATTTT. Encoded protein: CSARERSRPRPPGTDTQYF.

This chain uses TRBV5-1 with TRBJ2-7; no clear D. The CDR3 has 13 residues. Looked up from germline, CDR1 is SGHRS and CDR2 is YFSETQ. V was shortened by 0 bases and J by 1 base, with 5 bases between the two germline ends. CDR3: CASSLGQSYEQYF. The DNA for the CDR3 is TGCGCCAGCAGCTTGGGGCAATCCTACGAGCAGTACTTC.

This clonotype was seen ten or more times. This chain uses TRBV24-1 with TRBJ2-2, with 12 bases fitting TRBD1. The CDR3 contains 14 residues. Germline V gives CDR1 KGHDR, CDR2 SFDVKD. J gave up 4 bases and V 10 bases, and 3 bases lay outside the gene matches. The DNA for the CDR3 is TGTGCCACTGGGACAGGGGGCTTCACCGGGGAGCTGTTTTTT. Protein product: CATGTGGFTGELFF.

This clonotype was found many times. The chain joins TRBV6-1 to TRBJ1-1; no reliable D call. The V and J ends lost 1 base and 1 base respectively, with 1 base between them. The CDR3 spans 12 residues. Germline CDR1 and CDR2: MNHNS and SASEGT. This chain's CDR3 is CASSEGNTEAFF. The DNA of the CDR3 is TGTGCCAGCAGTGAAGGGAACACTGAAGCTTTCTTT.

The rearrangement joins TRBV20-1 to TRBJ1-1, with TRBD1 identical over 7 bases. The CDR3 has 14 amino acids. Germline CDR1 DFQATT, CDR2 SNEGSKA (reference sequence). V lost 3 bases and J lost 0; bases outside the gene matches: 4. CDR3 coding DNA: TGCAGTGCTAGCCCCGGGACAGTGAACACTGAAGCTTTCTTT. Its protein is CSASPGTVNTEAFF.

V is TRBV5-5 and J is TRBJ2-3; D not certain. The V gene lost 4 bases and the J gene lost 6 bases, with 12 bases spanning the gap. CDR3 size: 13 residues. The germline gives CDR1 SGHKS, CDR2 YYEKEE (reference sequence). The CDR3 loop reads CASSTLLQDTQYF. The CDR3, as DNA: TGTGCCAGCAGCACGCTACTCCAGGATACGCAGTATTTT.

This clonotype has ten or more counts. V is TRBV20-1 and J is TRBJ2-1; 11 nucleotides agree with TRBD2. V was clipped by 6 bases and J by 4 bases; unmatched bases: 11. Per germline, CDR1 DFQATT and CDR2 SNEGSKA (reference sequence). The CDR3 extends over 16 amino acids. The CDR3 DNA sequence: TGCAGTGCCCACCCGCGACTAGCGGGATATTACAATGAGCAGTTCTTC. Translating it yields CSAHPRLAGYYNEQFF.

This clonotype was found many times. The CDR3 protein is CASSLAGLAADTQYF. DNA for the CDR3: TGTGCCAGCAGCTTAGCGGGGCTAGCGGCAGATACGCAGTATTTT. The rearrangement joins TRBV7-9 to TRBJ2-3, with 7 positions matching TRBD2. The germline V gene encodes CDR1 SEHNR and CDR2 FQNEAQ (reference sequence). This CDR3 has 15 residues. With 0 bases clipped from V and 4 bases from J, the junction kept 4 bases outside the gene matches.